What follows are 5 T cell receptor beta chains derived from one specimen sequenced in a study of Graves' ophthalmopathy and Graves' hyperthyroidism. Amplification of TCR beta CDR3 regions used RNA transcripts. A first-round RT-PCR used HTBI primers, followed by a second-round multiplex PCR. TCRdb reprocessed the multiplex PCR reads with MiXCR, giving one entry per CDR3 protein. This table has about 700,000 distinct CDR3 sequences, approximately 39% appearing once. Sequenced: peripheral blood. Receptors originate from an adult man with Graves' ophthalmopathy.

At least ten counts were recorded for this clonotype. This chain links TRBV7-3 with TRBJ1-1; the D is unclear. CDR3 length: 13 amino acids. Germline loops: CDR1 SGHTA, CDR2 FQGTGA. V was cut by 2 bases and J by 0 bases, with 4 bases left in between. The CDR3 loop reads CASSLFVNTEAFF. DNA for the CDR3: TGTGCCAGCAGCTTATTTGTGAACACTGAAGCTTTCTTT.

With regard to this clonotype: A single base separates this from a much larger clone, so it may be a read error. The genes are TRBV7-8 and TRBJ1-5; weak D call: TRBD1 (5 bases). CDR3 length: 15 residues. V was clipped by 1 base and J by 9 bases, with 16 bases between them. CDR1 and CDR2 from the germline V gene are SGHVS and FQNEAQ. This CDR3 is CASSLEGAGSGPQHF. CDR3 DNA sequence: TGTGCCAGCAGCTTAGAAGGGGCGGGTAGTGGGCCCCAGCATTTT. Full variable domain (rest looked up from reference TRBV7-8 and TRBJ1-5): GAGVSQSPRYKVAKRGQDVALRCDPISGHVSLFWYQQALGQGPEFLTYFQNEAQLDKSGLPSDRFFAERPEGSVSTLKIQRTQQEDSAVYLCASSLEGAGSGPQHFGDGTRLSIL.

With respect to this clonotype: With only one base between it and a far larger clone, this is likely a read error. The V gene is TRBV7-9, the J gene TRBJ2-7, with 7 bases identical to TRBD1. Germline loops: CDR1 SEHNR, CDR2 FQNEAQ (reference sequence). The CDR3 is 13 residues long. The CDR3, as DNA: TGTGCCAGCAGCTCCGGGACAGCTTACGAGCGGTACTTC. It encodes CASSSGTAYERYF.

As for this clonotype: A much larger clone differs from this one at a single base, so this may be a read error. The chain employs TRBV19 and TRBJ1-4; D not resolved. This CDR3 is built from 13 residues. The V gene's germline CDR1 is LNHDA and CDR2 SQIVND (reference sequence). This chain's CDR3 is CASSTRLVEKLLF. In DNA, the CDR3 is TGTGCCAGTAGTACGCGATTGGTTGAAAAACTGCTTTTT.

In regard to this clonotype: A much larger clone differs by one base, so this may be a read error. The chain has TRBV7-9 and TRBJ1-1, with D possibly being TRBD1 (5 bases). Germline V lookup: CDR1 SEHNR, CDR2 FQNEAQ (reference sequence). The V end lost 2 bases, the J end lost 3 bases, and 13 bases lay between the germline ends. There are 15 residues in the CDR3. The CDR3 is CASSLLGRGDTEAFF. In DNA, the CDR3 is TGTGCCAGCAGCTTATTAGGGAGAGGGGACACTGAAGCTTTCTTT.